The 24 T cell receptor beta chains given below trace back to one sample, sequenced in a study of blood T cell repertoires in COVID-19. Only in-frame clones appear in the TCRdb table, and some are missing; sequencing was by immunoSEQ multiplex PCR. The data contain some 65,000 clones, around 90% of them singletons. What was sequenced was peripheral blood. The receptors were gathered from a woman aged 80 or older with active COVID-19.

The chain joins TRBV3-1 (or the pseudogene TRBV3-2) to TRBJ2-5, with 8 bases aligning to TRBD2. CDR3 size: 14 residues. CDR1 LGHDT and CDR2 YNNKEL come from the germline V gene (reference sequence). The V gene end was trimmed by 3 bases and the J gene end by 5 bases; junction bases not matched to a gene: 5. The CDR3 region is CASSQGLEYETQYF. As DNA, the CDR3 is TGTGCCAGCAGCCAGGGACTAGAGTATGAGACCCAGTACTTC.

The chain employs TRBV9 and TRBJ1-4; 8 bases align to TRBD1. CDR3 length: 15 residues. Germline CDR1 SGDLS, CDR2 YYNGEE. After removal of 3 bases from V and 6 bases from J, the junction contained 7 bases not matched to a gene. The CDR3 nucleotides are TGTGCCAGCAGCGCACGGACAGGGATTGATGAAAAACTGTTTTTT. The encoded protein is CASSARTGIDEKLFF.

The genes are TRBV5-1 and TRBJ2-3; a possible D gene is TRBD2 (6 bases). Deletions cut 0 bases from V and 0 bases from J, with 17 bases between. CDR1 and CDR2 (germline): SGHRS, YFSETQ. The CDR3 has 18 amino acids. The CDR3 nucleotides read TGCGCCAGCAGCTTGGGAGAAGCGGCGGGATCTAGCACAGATACGCAGTATTTT. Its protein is CASSLGEAAGSSTDTQYF.

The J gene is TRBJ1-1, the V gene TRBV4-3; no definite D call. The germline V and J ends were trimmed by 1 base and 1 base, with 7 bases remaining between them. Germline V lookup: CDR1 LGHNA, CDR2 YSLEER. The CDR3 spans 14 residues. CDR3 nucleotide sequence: TGCGCCAGCAGCCAAGGACATAAGAACACTGAAGCTTTCTTT. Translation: CASSQGHKNTEAFF.

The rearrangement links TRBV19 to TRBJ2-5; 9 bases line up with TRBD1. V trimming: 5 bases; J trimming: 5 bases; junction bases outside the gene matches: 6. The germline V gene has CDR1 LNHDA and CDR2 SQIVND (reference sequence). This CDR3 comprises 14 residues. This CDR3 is CASSPDRGKETQYF. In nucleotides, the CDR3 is TGTGCCAGTAGTCCGGACAGGGGCAAGGAGACCCAGTACTTC.

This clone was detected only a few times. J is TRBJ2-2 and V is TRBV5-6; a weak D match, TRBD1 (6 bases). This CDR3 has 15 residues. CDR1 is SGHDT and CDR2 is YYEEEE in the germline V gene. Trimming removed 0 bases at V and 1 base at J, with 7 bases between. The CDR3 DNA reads TGTGCCAGCAGCTTGGCGGACAGGAACACCGGGGAGCTGTTTTTT. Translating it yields CASSLADRNTGELFF.

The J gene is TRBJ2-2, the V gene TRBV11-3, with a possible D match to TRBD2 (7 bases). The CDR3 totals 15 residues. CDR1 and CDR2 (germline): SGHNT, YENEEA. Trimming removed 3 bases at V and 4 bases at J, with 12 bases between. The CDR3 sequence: CASSFGGQITGELFF. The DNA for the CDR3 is TGTGCCAGCAGCTTCGGGGGGCAGATCACCGGGGAGCTGTTTTTT.

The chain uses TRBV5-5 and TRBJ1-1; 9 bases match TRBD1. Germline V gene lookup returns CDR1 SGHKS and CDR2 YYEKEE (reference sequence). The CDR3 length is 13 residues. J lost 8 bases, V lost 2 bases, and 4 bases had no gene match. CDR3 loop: CASSFRTGVEAFF. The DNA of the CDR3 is TGTGCCAGCAGCTTCCGGACAGGGGTAGAAGCTTTCTTT.

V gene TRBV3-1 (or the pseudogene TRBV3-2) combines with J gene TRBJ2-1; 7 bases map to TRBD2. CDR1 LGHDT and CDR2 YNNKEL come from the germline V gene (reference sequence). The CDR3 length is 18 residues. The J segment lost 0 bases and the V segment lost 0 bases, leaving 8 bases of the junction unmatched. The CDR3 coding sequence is TGTGCCAGCAGCCAAGATGTGAATGGCGGGGGCTCCTACAATGAGCAGTTCTTC. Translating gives CASSQDVNGGGSYNEQFF.

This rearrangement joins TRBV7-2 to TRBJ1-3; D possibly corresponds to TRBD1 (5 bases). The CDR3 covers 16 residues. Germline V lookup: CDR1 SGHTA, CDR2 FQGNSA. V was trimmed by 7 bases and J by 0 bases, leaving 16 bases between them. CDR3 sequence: CASTAPAGFSGNTIYF. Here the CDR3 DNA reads TGTGCCAGCACCGCTCCCGCAGGGTTCTCTGGAAACACCATATATTTT.

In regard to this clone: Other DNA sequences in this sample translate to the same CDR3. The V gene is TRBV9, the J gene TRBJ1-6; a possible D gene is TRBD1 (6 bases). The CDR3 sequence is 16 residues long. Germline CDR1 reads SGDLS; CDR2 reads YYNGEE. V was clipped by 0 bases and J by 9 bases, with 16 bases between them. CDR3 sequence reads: CASSVGSSDSGSPLHF. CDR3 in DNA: TGTGCCAGCAGCGTAGGATCTTCGGACAGTGGTTCACCCCTCCACTTT.

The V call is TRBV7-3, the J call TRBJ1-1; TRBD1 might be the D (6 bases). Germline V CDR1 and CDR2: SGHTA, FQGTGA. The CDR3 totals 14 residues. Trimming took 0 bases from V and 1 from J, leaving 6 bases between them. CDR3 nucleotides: TGTGCCAGCAGCTTAACAGGGGGGAACACTGAAGCTTTCTTT. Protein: CASSLTGGNTEAFF.

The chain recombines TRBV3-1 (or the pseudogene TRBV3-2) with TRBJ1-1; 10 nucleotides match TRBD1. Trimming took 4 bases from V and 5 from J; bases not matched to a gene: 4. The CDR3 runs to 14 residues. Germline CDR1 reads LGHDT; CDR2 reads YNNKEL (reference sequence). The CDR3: CASSRQGAGTEAFF. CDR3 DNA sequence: TGTGCCAGCAGCCGACAGGGGGCAGGAACTGAAGCTTTCTTT.

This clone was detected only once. The CDR3 DNA is TGCAGTGCTAGATCTTACAATGAGCAGTTCTTC. Protein sequence: CSARSYNEQFF. This chain connects TRBV20-1 to TRBJ2-1; no clear D gene. Trimming shortened V by 2 bases and J by 4 bases, and 3 bases separated the two germline ends. The V gene's germline CDR1 is DFQATT and CDR2 SNEGSKA (reference sequence). The CDR3 consists of 11 residues.

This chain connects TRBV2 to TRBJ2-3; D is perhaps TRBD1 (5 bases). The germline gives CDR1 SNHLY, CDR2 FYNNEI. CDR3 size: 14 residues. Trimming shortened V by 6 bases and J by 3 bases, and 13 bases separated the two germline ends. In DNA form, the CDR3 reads TGTGCCAGCAGGGCCAGTCAGGGAACAGATACGCAGTATTTT. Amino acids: CASRASQGTDTQYF.

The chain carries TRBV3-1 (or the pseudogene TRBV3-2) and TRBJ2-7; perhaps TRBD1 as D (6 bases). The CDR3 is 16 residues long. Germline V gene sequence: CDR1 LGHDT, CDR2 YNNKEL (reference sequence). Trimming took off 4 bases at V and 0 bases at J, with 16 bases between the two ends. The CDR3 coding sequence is TGTGCCAGCAGCCTACGGACAGATCACTTCTCCTACGAGCAGTACTTC. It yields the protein CASSLRTDHFSYEQYF.

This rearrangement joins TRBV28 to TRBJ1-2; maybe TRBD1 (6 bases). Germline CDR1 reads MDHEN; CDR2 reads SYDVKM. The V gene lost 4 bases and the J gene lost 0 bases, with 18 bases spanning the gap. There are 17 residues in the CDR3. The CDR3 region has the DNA TGTGCCAGCAGTTCCGATATAGGGGGACTAGCTAACTATGGCTACACCTTC. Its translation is CASSSDIGGLANYGYTF.

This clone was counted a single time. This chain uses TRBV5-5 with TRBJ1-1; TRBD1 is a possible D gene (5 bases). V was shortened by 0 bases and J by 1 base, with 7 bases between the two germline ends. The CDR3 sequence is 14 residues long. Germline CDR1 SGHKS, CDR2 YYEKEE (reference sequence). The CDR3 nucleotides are TGTGCCAGCAGCTTGGAGGGGAAGAACACTGAAGCTTTCTTT. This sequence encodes CASSLEGKNTEAFF.

Written as DNA, the CDR3 is TGTGCCAGCGTGGGACACGGGGAGCTGTTTTTT. It codes for CASVGHGELFF. The chain couples TRBV6-5 to TRBJ2-2; TRBD1 is a possible D gene (6 bases). Trimming took off 8 bases at V and 7 bases at J, with 8 bases between the two ends. Germline assignment: CDR1 MNHEY and CDR2 SVGAGI. The CDR3 is made up of 11 amino acids.

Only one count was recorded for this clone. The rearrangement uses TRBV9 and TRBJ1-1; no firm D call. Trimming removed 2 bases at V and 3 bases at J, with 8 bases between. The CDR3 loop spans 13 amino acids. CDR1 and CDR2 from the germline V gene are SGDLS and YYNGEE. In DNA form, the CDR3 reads TGTGCCAGCAGCGTTGTCGGGGACACTGAAGCTTTCTTT. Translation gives CASSVVGDTEAFF.

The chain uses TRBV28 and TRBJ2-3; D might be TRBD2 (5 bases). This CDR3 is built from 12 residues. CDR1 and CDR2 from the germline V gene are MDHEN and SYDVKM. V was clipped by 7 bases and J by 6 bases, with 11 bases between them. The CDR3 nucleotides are TGTGCCAGCAATGAGGCGGGTGATACGCAGTATTTT. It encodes CASNEAGDTQYF. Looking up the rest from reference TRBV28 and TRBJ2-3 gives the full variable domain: DVKVTQSSRYLVKRTGEKVFLECVQDMDHENMFWYRQDPGLGLRLIYFSYDVKMKEKGDIPEGYSVSREKKERFSLILESASTNQTSMYLCASNEAGDTQYFGPGTRLTVL.

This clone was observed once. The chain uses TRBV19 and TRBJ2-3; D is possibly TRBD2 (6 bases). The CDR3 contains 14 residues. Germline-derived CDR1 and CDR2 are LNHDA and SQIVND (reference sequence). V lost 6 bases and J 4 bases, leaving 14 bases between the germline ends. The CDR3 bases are TGTGCCAGTAGGCGTCTGGAGGGGCCAGATACGCAGTATTTT. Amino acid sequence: CASRRLEGPDTQYF.

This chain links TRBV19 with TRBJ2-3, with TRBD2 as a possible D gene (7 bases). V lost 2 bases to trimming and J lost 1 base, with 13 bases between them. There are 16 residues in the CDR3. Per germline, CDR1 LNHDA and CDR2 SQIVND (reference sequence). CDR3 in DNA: TGTGCCAGTAGTATAAGGGGGGGTAGGGGCACAGATACGCAGTATTTT. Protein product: CASSIRGGRGTDTQYF.

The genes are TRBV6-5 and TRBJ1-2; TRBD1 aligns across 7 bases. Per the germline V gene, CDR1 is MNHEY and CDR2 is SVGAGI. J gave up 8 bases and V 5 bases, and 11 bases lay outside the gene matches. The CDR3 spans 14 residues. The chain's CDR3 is CASSRDSPEWGYTF. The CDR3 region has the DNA TGTGCCAGCAGTCGGGACAGCCCGGAATGGGGCTACACCTTC.